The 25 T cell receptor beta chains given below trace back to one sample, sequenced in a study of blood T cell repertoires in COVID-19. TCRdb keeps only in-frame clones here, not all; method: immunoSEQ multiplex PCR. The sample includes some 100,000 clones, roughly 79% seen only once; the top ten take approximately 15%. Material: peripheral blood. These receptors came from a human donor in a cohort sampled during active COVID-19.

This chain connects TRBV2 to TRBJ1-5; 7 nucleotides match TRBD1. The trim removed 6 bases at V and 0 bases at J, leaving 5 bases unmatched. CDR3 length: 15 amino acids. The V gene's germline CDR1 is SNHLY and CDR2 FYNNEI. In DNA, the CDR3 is TGTGCCAGCAGGATGGACAGGCATAGCAATCAGCCCCAGCATTTT. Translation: CASRMDRHSNQPQHF.

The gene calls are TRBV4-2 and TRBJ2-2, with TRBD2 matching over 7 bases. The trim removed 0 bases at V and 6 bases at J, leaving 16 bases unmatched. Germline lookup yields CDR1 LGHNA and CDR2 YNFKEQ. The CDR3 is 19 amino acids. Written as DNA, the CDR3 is TGTGCCAGCAGCCAAGATGTGGGGGGGAGGAGCATTGTATCCGGGGAGCTGTTTTTT. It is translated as CASSQDVGGRSIVSGELFF.

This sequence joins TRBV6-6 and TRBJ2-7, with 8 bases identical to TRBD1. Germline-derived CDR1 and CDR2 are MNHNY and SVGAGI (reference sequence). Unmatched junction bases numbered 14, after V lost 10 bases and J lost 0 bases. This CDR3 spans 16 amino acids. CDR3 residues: CATWGRGQAVSYEQYF. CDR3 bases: TGTGCCACCTGGGGTCGGGGACAGGCGGTCTCCTACGAGCAGTACTTC.

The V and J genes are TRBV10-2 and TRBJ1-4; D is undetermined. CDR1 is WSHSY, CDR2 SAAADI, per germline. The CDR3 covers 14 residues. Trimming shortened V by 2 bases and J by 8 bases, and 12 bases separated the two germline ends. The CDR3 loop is CASSERPGGEKLFF. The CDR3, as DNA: TGCGCCAGCAGTGAGAGACCCGGAGGGGAAAAACTGTTTTTT.

The CDR3 loop reads CSVEDGPDTQYF. CDR3 nucleotide sequence: TGCAGCGTTGAAGATGGGCCAGATACGCAGTATTTT. V is TRBV29-1 and J is TRBJ2-3; D not certain. The V end was cut by 0 bases, the J end by 4 bases, with 5 bases between. Germline CDR1 SQVTM, CDR2 ANQGSEA. CDR3 length: 12 residues.

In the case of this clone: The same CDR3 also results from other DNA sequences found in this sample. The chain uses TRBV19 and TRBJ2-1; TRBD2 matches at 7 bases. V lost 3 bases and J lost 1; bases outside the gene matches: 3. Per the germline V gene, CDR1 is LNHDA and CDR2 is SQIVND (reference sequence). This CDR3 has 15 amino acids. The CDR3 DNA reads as TGTGCCAGTAGTATCCCCGGGGGGTCCTACAATGAGCAGTTCTTC. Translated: CASSIPGGSYNEQFF.

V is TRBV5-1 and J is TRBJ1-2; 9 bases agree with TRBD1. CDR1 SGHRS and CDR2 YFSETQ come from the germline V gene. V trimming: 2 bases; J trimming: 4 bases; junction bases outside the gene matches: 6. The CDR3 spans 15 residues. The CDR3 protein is CASSFSGTGRYGYTF. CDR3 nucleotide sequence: TGCGCCAGCAGCTTCTCCGGGACAGGGCGCTATGGCTACACCTTC. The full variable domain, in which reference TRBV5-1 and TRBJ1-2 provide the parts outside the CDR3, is KAGVTQTPRYLIKTRGQQVTLSCSPISGHRSVSWYQQTPGQGLQFLFEYFSETQRNKGNFPGRFSGRQFSNSRSEMNVSTLELGDSALYLCASSFSGTGRYGYTFGSGTRLTVV.

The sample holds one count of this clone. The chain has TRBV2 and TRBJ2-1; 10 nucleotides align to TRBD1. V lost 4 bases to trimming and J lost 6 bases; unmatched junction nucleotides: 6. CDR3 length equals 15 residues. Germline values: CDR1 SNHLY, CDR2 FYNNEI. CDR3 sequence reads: CASSVDRGLFNEQFF. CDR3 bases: TGTGCCAGCAGTGTCGACAGGGGGCTCTTCAATGAGCAGTTCTTC.

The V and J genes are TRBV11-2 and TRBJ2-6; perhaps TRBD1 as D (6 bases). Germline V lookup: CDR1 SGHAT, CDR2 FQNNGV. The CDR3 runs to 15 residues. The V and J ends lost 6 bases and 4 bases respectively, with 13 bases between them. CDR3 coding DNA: TGTGCCAGCAGTTTACAGGGCTCCGGGGCCAACGTCCTGACTTTC. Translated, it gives CASSLQGSGANVLTF.

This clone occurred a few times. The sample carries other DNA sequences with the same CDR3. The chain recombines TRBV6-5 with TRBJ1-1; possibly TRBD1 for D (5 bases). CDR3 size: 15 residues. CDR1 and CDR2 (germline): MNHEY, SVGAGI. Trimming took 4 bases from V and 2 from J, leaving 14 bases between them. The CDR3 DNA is TGTGCCAGCAGTTTTGGCGGGGGGGGAAACACTGAAGCTTTCTTT. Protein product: CASSFGGGGNTEAFF.

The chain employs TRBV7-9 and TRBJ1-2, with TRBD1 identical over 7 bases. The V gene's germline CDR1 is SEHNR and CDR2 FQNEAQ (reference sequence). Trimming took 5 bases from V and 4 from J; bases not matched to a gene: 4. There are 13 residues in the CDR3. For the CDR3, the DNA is TGTGCCAGCAGCCGTCAGGGGGTCTATGGCTACACCTTC. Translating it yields CASSRQGVYGYTF.

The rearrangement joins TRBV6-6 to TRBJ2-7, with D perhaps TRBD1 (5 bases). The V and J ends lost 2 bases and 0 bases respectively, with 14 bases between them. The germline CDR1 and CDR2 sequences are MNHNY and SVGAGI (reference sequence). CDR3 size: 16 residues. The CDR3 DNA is TGTGCCAGCAGTTACCTCCGGACAAGCCGCTCCTACGAGCAGTACTTC. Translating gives CASSYLRTSRSYEQYF.

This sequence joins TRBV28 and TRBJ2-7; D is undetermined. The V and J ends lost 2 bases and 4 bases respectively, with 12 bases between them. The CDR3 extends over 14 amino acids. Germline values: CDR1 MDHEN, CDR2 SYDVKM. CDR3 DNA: TGTGCCAGCAGTTTACCAGCGCAATTATACGAGCAGTACTTC. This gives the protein CASSLPAQLYEQYF.

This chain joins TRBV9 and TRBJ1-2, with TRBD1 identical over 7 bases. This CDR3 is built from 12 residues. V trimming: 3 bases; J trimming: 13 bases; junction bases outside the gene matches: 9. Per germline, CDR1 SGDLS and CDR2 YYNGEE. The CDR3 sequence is CASSASGGSSTF. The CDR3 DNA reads TGTGCCAGCAGCGCTTCAGGGGGATCGTCCACCTTC.

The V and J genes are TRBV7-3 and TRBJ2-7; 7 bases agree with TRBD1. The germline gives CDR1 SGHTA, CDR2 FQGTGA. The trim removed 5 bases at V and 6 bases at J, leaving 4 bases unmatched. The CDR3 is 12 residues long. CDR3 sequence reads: CASSTPGGEQYF. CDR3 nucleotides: TGTGCCAGCAGCACTCCAGGGGGCGAGCAGTACTTC.

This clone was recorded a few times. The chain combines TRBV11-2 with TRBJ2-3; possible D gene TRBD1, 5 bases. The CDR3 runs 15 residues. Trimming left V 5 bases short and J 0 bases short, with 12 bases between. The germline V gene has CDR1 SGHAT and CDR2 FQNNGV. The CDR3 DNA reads TGTGCCAGCAGCATAACGGACAAGAGCACAGATACGCAGTATTTT. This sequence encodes CASSITDKSTDTQYF.

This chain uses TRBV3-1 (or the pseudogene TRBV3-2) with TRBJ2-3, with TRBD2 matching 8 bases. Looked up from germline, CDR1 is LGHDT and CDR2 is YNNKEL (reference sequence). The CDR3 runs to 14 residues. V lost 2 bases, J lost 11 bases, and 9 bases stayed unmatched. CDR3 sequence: CASSQKRERDRQYF. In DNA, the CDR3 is TGTGCCAGCAGCCAAAAGCGGGAGAGAGATCGGCAGTATTTT.

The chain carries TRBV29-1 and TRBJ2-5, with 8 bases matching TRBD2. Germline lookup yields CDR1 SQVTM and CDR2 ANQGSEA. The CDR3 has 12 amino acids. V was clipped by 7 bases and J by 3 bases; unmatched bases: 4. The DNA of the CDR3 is TGCAGCGGTGGACTAGCAGAAGAGACCCAGTACTTC. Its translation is CSGGLAEETQYF.

The CDR3 nucleotides read TGTGCCAGCAGTTCAGATGGCCTTAACACTGAAGCTTTCTTT. Its protein is CASSSDGLNTEAFF. The chain uses TRBV28 and TRBJ1-1; no reliable D call. This CDR3 is built from 14 residues. Trimming pared 4 bases from V and 2 bases from J, leaving 11 bases between. Germline V gene data show CDR1 as MDHEN and CDR2 as SYDVKM.

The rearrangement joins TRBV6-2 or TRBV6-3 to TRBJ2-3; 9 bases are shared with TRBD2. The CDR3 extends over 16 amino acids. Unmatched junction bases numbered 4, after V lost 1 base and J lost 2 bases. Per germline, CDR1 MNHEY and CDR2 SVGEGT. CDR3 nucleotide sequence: TGTGCCAGCAGTTACTGGGGCGGGGGGGACACAGATACGCAGTATTTT. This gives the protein CASSYWGGGDTDTQYF.

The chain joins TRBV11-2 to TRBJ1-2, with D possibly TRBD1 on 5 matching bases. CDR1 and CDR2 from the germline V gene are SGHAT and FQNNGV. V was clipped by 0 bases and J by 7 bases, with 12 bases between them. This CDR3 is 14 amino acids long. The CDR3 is CASSLDRQGGGYTF. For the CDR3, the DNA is TGTGCCAGCAGCTTAGATCGGCAGGGCGGTGGCTACACCTTC.

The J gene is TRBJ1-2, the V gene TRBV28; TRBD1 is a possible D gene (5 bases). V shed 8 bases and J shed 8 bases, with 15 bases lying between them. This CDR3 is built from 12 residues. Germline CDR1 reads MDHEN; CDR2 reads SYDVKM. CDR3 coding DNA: TGTGCCAGCCACCAAGCCCAGGGAGGCTACACCTTC. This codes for CASHQAQGGYTF.

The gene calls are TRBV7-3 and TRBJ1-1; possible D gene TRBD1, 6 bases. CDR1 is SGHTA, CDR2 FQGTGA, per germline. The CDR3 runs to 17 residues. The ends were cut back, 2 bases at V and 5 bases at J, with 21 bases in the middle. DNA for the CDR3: TGTGCCAGCAGCTTATCGGGCCCCAGGGGATGGGGAACTGAAGCTTTCTTT. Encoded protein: CASSLSGPRGWGTEAFF. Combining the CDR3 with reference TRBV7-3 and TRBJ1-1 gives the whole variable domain GAGVSQTPSNKVTEKGKYVELRCDPISGHTALYWYRQSLGQGPEFLIYFQGTGAADDSGLPNDRFFAVRPEGSVSTLKIQRTERGDSAVYLCASSLSGPRGWGTEAFFGQGTRLTVV.

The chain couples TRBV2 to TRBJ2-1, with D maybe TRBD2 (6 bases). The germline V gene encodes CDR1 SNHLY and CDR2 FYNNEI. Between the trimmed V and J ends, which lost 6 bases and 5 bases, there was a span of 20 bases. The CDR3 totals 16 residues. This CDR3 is CASRAQGGGHHNEQFF. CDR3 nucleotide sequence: TGTGCCAGCAGGGCTCAGGGAGGCGGACACCACAATGAGCAGTTCTTC. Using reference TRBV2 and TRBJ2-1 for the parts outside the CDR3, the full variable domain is EPEVTQTPSHQVTQMGQEVILRCVPISNHLYFYWYRQILGQKVEFLVSFYNNEISEKSEIFDDQFSVERPDGSNFTLKIRSTKLEDSAMYFCASRAQGGGHHNEQFFGPGTRLTVL.

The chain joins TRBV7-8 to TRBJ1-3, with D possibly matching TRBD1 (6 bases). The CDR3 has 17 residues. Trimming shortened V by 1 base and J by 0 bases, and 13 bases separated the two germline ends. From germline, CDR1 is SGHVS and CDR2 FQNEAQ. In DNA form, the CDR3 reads TGTGCCAGCAGCTTAGTTTCGGCCAGGGGCTCTGGAAACACCATATATTTT. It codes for CASSLVSARGSGNTIYF.